Included here is one TCR beta chain sequence, with context. Its specific antigen is unknown. No much larger clonotype is one base removed from it; base qualities were not supplied. The cysteine opens and the phenylalanine closes a CDR3 of 16 amino acids. CDR3 DNA is the only sequence kept; it has 48 bases, read in frame from the first base. CDR1 and CDR2 (DFQATT, SNEGSKA) derive from the germline V gene (reference sequence). V sheds 2 bases and J sheds 0 bases, leaving 17 bases between their ends. The data derive from a study of blood T cells in healthy people across ages (dated by TCRdb to between 2015 and 2017). Regarding the complete study: In model experiments, template switching captured about one uniquely barcoded TCR beta cDNA molecule for every two T cells. To avoid experimental bias, donors of different ages were spread randomly across the sequencing lanes. To track age-related changes in TCR beta repertoire diversity, the study relied on deep sequencing normalized with unique cDNA molecular identifiers. The study analyzed two additional independent replicas of 1 million unique cDNA reads from the same blood draw for two donors, one aged 18 to 30 and one aged 80 or older. The donors were split into four age groups: young (average about 15 years), middle-aged (about 40), aged (approximately 60) and long-lived (approximately 80).

The study at large found these results: As age increased, observed TCR beta diversity per million T cells dropped in a roughly linear way, and a significant reduction was already evident by age approximately 40. Estimates of total diversity based on one million sequenced T cells were regarded as lower bounds and as underestimates. Since profiling was done on bulk unsorted PBMCs, naive and antigen-experienced compartments could not be conclusively compared. Compared with the aged group, more naive CD4+ T cells, fewer expanded clones and increased TCR diversity were shown by the long-lived group, suggesting age selection. Because the CMV infection status of the donors was unknown, age-related changes in expanded clonotypes may potentially have been confounded. A strong correlation was found between observed TCR beta diversity and the percentage of naive T cells measured by flow cytometry.

The library was produced with 5' RACE. The run used an Illumina HiSeq 2500. A second PCR of 7 to 11 cycles was performed with a sample-barcoded 5' primer and a J-beta primer mix. A unique molecular identifier was introduced onto each TCR beta cDNA molecule by a template-switch 5' adaptor carrying 12 random nucleotides. Each sample yielded at least 3 million CDR3-containing paired-end reads. First-strand cDNA synthesis was performed from all RNA using the Mint cDNA synthesis kit, with priming by a TRBC-specific oligonucleotide. Following uracil-DNA glycosylase treatment, a first 18-cycle PCR with universal primers M1SS and BC2_uni_R was performed on all cDNA. On the study's bioinformatics: For normalization, 1 million high-quality reads, each with a distinct molecular identifier, were randomly selected from each sample. Instead of being binned into consensus sequences, reads with shared molecular identifiers were discarded. MiTCR, with a Q25 quality threshold and the strictest error-elimination algorithm, was used for CDR3 identification, clonotype clustering and error correction. A nonparametric unseen species model using Euler transformation provided a lower-bound estimate of total TCR beta diversity. The public reads were run again by TCRdb, first through fastp at Q25 and then through MiXCR, and only productive beta chains were kept. Rows matching on CDR3 protein sequence are summarized as one entry with the most common DNA and genes. V and J calls and clone size were set by TCRdb, not the authors. Within this sample are about 1.6 million distinct CDR3 sequences, with about 31% of them counted one time only. 10% to 12% of the sample is held by the ten biggest clonotypes.

Systemically healthy Caucasian individuals from Russia, about 38 in total and aged roughly 6 to 95 years, were included as donors. Around 9.8 milliliters of peripheral blood were collected from each donor into EDTA-treated Vacutainer tubes. Ficoll-Paque density-gradient centrifugation was used to isolate PBMCs, with at least 6 million per sample. Total RNA, at least 5 micrograms per sample, was extracted from PBMCs with Trizol reagent. The percentages of naive CD45RAhigh/CD27high T cells were determined by flow cytometry on a PBMC aliquot from every donor. This TCR was recovered from a woman under 40 in good health. The specimen was blood. The receptor chain draws on TRBV20-1 and TRBJ2-7; no D gene call is confident. The CDR3 corresponds to CSARKPASPSSYEQYF. DNA sequence: TGCAGTGCTAGAAAACCCGCTTCCCCGAGCTCCTACGAGCAGTACTTC.